This T cell receptor beta chain was recovered during a study of blood T cell repertoires in COVID-19. Study in general: The United States, Italy and Spain supplied acute and convalescent COVID-19 samples. From T cells, B-cell-depleted T cells, or PBMCs came the material, which was cDNA or gDNA.

This clone has only one observation. This CDR3 contains 15 residues. CDR1 is SGHKS, CDR2 YYEKEE, per germline (reference sequence). The V gene end was trimmed by 4 bases and the J gene end by 5 bases; junction bases not matched to a gene: 9. Authors' methods: Counts of nucleated cells, estimated from reference gene primer amplification, were obtained. TCRdb's copy holds only in-frame clones and misses some; the assay was immunoSEQ multiplex PCR. D and trimming come from the DNA, and the V and J calls and clone size come from that table. The sample carries 90,000 to 100,000 clones, about 89% recorded once.

The origin of this receptor is a man aged 45-65 years with acute or convalescent COVID-19. V gene TRBV5-5 combines with J gene TRBJ2-7, with 10 positions matching TRBD1. The sample was peripheral blood. In DNA form, the CDR3 reads TGTGCCAGCAGCGGGGACCTGACAGGGGGCGACGAGCAGTACTTC. It encodes CASSGDLTGGDEQYF.